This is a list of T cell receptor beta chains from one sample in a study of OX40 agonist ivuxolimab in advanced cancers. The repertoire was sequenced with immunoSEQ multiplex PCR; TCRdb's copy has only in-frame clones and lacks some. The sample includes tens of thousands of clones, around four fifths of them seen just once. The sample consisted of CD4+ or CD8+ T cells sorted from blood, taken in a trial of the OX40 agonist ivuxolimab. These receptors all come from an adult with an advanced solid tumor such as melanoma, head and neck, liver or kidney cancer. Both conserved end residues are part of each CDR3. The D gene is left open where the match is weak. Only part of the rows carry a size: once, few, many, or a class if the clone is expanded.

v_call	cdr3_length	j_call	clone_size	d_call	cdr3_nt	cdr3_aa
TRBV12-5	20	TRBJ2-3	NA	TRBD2	TGTGCTAGTGGCCTGGGGGGGTACAGGTGGCCCACCTATAGCACAGATACGCAGTATTTT	CASGLGGYRWPTYSTDTQYF
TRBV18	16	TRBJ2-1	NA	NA	TGTGCCAGCTCACCTGGAGTACAGGAGTCTGGCAATGAGCAGTTCTTC	CASSPGVQESGNEQFF
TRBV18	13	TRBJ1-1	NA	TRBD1	TGTGCCAGCTCACCGGACAGGGGCACTGAAGCTTTCTTT	CASSPDRGTEAFF
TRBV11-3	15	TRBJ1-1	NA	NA	TGTGCCAGCAGCCCGTCAACAGGGAGTTACACTGAAGCTTTCTTT	CASSPSTGSYTEAFF
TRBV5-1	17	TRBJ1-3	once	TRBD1	TGCGCCAGCAGCTTTGGGACTCGGACAGGGGATGGAAACACCATATATTTT	CASSFGTRTGDGNTIYF
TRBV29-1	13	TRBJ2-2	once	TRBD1	TGCAGCGTTAACAGGGGGCAAGGCGGGGAGCTGTTTTTT	CSVNRGQGGELFF
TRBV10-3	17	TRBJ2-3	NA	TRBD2	TGTGCCATCACCGCCTTTGGCGGGAGTAATGGGGCAGATACGCAGTATTTT	CAITAFGGSNGADTQYF
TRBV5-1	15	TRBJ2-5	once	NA	TGCGCCAGCAGCTTGGAGAGTCCGAACAGGGAGACCCAGTACTTC	CASSLESPNRETQYF
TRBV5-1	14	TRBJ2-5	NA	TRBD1	TGCGCCAGCAGCTCGGGACAGCAGGAGGAGACCCAGTACTTC	CASSSGQQEETQYF
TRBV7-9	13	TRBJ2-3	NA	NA	TGTGCCAGCAGCTTAGTTCCCGAAGGTACGCAGTATTTT	CASSLVPEGTQYF
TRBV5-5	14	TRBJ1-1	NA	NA	TGTGCCAGCAGCTTGGTGGGGGAGAGCACTGAAGCTTTCTTT	CASSLVGESTEAFF